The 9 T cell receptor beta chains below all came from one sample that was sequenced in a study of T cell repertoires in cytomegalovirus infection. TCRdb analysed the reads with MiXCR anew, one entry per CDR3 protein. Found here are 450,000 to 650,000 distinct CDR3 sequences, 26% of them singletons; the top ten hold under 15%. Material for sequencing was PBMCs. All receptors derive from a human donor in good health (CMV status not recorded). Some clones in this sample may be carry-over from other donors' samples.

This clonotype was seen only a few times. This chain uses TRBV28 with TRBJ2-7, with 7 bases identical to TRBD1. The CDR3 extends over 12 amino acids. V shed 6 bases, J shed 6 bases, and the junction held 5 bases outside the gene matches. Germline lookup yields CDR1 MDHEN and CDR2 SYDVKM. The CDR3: CASSGQVSEQYF. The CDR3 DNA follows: TGTGCCAGCAGCGGACAGGTGTCCGAGCAGTACTTC.

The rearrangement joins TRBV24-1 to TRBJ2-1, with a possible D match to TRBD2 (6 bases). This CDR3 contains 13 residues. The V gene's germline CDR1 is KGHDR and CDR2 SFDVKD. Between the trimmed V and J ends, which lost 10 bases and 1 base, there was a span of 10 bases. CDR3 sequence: CATAAGSYNEQFF. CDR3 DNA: TGTGCCACGGCTGCGGGGTCCTACAATGAGCAGTTCTTC.

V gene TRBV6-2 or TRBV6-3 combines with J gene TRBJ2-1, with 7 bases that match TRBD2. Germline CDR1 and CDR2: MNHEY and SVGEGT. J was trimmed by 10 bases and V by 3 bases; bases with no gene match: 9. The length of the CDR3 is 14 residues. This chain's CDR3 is CASSYGRELGEQFF. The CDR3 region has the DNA TGTGCCAGCAGTTATGGGCGGGAGTTGGGAGAGCAGTTCTTC.

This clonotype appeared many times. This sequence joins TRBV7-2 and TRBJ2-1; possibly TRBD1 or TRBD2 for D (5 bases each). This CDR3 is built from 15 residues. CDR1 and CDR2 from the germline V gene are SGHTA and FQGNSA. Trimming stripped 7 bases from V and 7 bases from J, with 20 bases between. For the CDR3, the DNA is TGTGCCAGCACCGTCCTGGGACGGCTGAGGAATGAGCAGTTCTTC. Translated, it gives CASTVLGRLRNEQFF.

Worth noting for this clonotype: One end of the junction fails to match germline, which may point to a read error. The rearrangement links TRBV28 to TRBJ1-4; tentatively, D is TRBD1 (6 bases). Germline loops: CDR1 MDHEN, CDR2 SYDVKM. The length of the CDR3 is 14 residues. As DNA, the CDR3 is TGTGCCAGCAGTCTATGGACAGAAAATGAAAAACTGTTTTTT. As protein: CASSLWTENEKLFF. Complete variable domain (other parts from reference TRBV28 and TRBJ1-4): DVKVTQSSRYLVKRTGEKVFLECVQDMDHENMFWYRQDPGLGLRLIYFSYDVKMKEKGDIPEGYSVSREKKERFSLILESASTNQTSMYLCASSLWTENEKLFFGSGTQLSVL.

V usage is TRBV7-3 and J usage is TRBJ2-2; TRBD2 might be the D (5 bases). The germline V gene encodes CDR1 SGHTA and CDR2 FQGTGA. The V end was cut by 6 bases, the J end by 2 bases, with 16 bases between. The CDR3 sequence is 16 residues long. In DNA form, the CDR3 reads TGTGCCAGCAGGTCCCCGGGGATAAAAAACACCGGGGAGCTGTTTTTT. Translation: CASRSPGIKNTGELFF.

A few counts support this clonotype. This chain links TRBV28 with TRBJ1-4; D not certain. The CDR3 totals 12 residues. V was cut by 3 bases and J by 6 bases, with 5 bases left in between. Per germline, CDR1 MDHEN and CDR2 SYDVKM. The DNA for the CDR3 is TGTGCCAGCAGTTTCTTTGATGAAAAACTGTTTTTT. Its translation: CASSFFDEKLFF.

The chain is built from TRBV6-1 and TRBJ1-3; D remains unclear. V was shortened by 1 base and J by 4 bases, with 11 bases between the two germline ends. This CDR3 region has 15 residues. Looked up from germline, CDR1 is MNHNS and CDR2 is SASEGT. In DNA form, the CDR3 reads TGTGCCAGCAGTGAAGGGGAGTTAGGGGGAAACACCATATATTTT. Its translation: CASSEGELGGNTIYF.

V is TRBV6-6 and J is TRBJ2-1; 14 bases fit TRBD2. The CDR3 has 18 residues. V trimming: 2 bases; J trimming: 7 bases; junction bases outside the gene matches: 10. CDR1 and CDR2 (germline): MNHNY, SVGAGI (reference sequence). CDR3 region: CASSYPGTSGSLRNEQFF. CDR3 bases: TGTGCCAGCAGTTACCCCGGGACTAGCGGGAGTTTGAGGAATGAGCAGTTCTTC.